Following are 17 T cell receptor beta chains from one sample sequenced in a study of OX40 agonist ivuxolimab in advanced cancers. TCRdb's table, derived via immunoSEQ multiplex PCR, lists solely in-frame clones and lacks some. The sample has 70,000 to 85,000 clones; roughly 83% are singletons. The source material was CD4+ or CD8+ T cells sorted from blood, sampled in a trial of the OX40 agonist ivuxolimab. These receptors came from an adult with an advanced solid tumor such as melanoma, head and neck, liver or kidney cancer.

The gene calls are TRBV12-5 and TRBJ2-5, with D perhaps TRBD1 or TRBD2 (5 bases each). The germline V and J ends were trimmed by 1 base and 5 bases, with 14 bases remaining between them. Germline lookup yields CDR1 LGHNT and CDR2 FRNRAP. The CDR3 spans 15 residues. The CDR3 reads CASGLGNSGRETQYF. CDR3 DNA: TGTGCTAGTGGTTTGGGGAATTCGGGGCGGGAGACCCAGTACTTC.

CDR3 region: CASSIPPALNTEAFF. The CDR3 DNA reads as TGTGCCAGTAGTATCCCTCCGGCATTGAACACTGAAGCTTTCTTT. This chain links TRBV19 with TRBJ1-1; D is uncertain. CDR3 length: 15 amino acids. Per the germline V gene, CDR1 is LNHDA and CDR2 is SQIVND (reference sequence). The V end was cut by 3 bases, the J end by 0 bases, with 11 bases between.

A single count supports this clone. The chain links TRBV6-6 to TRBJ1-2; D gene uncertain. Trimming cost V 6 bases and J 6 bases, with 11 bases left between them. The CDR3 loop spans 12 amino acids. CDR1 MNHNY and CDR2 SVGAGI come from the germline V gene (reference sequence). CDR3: CASSRPGDGYTF. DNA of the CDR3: TGTGCCAGCAGCCGACCCGGGGATGGCTACACCTTC.

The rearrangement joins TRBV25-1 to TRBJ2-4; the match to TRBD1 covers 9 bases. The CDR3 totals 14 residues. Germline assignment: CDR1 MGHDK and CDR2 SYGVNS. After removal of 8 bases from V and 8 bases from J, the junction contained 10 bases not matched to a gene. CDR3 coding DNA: TGTGCCAGCCAGGATATAGGACAGGGGCACATTCAGTACTTC. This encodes CASQDIGQGHIQYF.

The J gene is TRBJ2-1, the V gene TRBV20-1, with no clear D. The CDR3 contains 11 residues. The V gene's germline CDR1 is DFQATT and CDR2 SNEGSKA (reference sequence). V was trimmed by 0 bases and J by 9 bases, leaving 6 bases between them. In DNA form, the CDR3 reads TGCAGTGCTAGAGATGCCCGTGAGCAGTTCTTC. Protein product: CSARDAREQFF.

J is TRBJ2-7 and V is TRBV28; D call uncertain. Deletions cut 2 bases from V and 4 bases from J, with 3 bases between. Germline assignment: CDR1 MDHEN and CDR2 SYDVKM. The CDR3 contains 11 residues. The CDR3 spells CASSLRYEQYF. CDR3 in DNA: TGTGCCAGCAGTTTACGGTACGAGCAGTACTTC.

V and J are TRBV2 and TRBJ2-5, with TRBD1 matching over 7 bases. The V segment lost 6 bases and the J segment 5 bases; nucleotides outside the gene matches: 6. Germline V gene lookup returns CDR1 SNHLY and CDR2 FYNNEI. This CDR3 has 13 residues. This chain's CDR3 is CASRKLQGETQYF. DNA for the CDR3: TGTGCCAGCAGAAAGCTACAGGGGGAGACCCAGTACTTC.

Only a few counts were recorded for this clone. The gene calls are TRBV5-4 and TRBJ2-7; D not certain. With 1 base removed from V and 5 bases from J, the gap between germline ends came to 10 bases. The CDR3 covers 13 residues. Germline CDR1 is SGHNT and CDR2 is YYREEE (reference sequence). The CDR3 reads CASSLMGFHEQYF. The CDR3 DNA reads TGTGCCAGCAGCTTGATGGGTTTCCACGAGCAGTACTTC.

As DNA, the CDR3 is TGCGCCAGCAGCCAAGGCAGGGGTTGGGCAAACACTGAAGCTTTCTTT. Encoded protein: CASSQGRGWANTEAFF. The chain is built from TRBV4-3 and TRBJ1-1; a possible D gene is TRBD1 (6 bases). This CDR3 has 16 amino acids. Germline CDR1 is LGHNA and CDR2 is YSLEER. V lost 1 base, J lost 2 bases, and 14 bases lay in between.

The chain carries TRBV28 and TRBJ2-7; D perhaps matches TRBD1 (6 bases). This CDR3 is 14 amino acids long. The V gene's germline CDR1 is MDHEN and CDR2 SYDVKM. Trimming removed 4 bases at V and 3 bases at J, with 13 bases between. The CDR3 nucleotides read TGTGCCAGCAGTTCTCGACAGGACCACTACGAGCAGTACTTC. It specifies CASSSRQDHYEQYF.

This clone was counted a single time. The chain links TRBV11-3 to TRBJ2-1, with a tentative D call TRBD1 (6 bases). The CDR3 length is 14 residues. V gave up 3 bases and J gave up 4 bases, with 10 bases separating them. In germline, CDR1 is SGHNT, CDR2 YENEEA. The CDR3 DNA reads TGTGCCAGCAGCTTGTCTCAGGGGTACAATGAGCAGTTCTTC. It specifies CASSLSQGYNEQFF.

The CDR3: CASSLRRGTGELFF. In nucleotides, the CDR3 is TGTGCCAGCAGCTTACGGCGGGGTACCGGGGAGCTGTTTTTT. V is TRBV7-3 and J is TRBJ2-2; weak D call: TRBD2 (6 bases). Germline V gene lookup returns CDR1 SGHTA and CDR2 FQGTGA. CDR3 length: 14 amino acids. With 2 bases removed from V and 5 bases from J, the gap between germline ends came to 9 bases.

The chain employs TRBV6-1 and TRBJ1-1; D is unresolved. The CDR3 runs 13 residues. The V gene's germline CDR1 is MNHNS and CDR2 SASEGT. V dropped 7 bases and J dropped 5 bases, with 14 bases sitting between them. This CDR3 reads CASKVARSTEAFF. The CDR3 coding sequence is TGTGCCAGCAAAGTGGCGAGGTCGACTGAAGCTTTCTTT.

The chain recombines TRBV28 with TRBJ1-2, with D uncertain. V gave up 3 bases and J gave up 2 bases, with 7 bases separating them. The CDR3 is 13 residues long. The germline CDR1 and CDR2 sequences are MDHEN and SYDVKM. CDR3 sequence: CASSFQMNYGYTF. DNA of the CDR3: TGTGCCAGCAGTTTTCAGATGAACTATGGCTACACCTTC.

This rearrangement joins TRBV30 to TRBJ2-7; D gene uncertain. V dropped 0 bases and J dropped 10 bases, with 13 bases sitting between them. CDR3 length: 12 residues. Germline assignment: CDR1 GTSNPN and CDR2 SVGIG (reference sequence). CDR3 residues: CAWSVLSRHQYF. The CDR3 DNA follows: TGTGCCTGGAGTGTACTGTCGAGACACCAGTACTTC.

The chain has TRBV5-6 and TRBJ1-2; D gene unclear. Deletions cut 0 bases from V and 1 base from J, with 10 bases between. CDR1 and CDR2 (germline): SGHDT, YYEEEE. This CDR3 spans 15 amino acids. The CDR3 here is CASSLDLTVNYGYTF. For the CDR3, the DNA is TGTGCCAGCAGCTTGGACCTAACAGTTAACTATGGCTACACCTTC.

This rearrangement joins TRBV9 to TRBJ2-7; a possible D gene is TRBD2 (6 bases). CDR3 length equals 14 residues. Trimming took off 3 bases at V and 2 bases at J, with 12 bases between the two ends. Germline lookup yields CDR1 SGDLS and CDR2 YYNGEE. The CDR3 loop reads CASSARRDPYEQYF. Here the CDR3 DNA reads TGTGCCAGCAGCGCTCGGCGGGATCCCTACGAGCAGTACTTC.